This TCR beta chain comes out of a study of T cells in Graves' hyperthyroidism and ophthalmopathy. Study findings and constraints: Onset of ophthalmopathy came a median approximately 6.5 months after the model predicted it. The blood repertoire included most of the expanded thyroid clonotypes above 0.001. Ophthalmopathy was told apart from stable hyperthyroidism by a 13 V-J model.

Using RNA transcripts as the source, TCR beta CDR3 regions were amplified. First-round RT-PCR of the TCR CDR3 relied on the HTBI primer set. A single record per CDR3 protein comes from TCRdb applying MiXCR to the multiplex PCR reads. The table records hundreds of thousands of distinct CDR3 sequences, less than 25% of them present only once. Of note for this clonotype: Its antigen is unknown.

The junction had 14 bases not matched to a gene; V was cut back by 7 bases and J by 2 bases. Germline V gene lookup returns CDR1 MNHEY and CDR2 SVGEGT. CDR3 length: 18 residues. The V gene is TRBV6-2 or TRBV6-3, the J gene TRBJ2-4; TRBD1 aligns across 10 bases. The sequence came from a man younger than 40 with Graves' ophthalmopathy. The sequenced sample consisted of blood. In DNA, the CDR3 is TGTGCCAGCAATCGGGACAGGGGCCCCTTTCAGACCAAAAACATTCAGTACTTC. Protein product: CASNRDRGPFQTKNIQYF.